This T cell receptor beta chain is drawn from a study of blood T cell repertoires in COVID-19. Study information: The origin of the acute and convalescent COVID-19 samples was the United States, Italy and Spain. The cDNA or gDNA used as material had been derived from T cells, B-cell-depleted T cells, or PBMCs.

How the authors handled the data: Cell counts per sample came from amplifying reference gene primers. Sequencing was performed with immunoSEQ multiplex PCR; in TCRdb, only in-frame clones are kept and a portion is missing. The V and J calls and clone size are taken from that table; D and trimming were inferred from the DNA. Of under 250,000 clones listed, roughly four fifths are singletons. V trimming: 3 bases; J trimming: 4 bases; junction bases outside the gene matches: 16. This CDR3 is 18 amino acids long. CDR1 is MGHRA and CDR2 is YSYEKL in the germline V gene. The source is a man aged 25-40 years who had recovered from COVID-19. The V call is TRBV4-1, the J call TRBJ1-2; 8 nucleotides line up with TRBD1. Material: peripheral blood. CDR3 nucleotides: TGCGCCAGCAGCCACTCTCGAAGACAGGGGACGACGAGCTATGGCTACACCTTC. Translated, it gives CASSHSRRQGTTSYGYTF.